A selection of T cell receptor beta chains follows, all from one sample in a study of CD8+CD57+ T cells in acquired aplastic anemia. TCRdb analysed the reads with MiXCR anew, one entry per CDR3 protein. The table includes some 240,000 distinct CDR3 sequences, about a third detected once. Specimen: sorted CD4+, CD8+, or CD8+CD57+ T cells (not recorded which) from PBMCs. The source of these receptors is a human donor in good health, serving as a control. The CDR3 runs from the conserved cysteine through the conserved F or W. D genes are given only for firm matches. Where a row states a size, it is once, few, many or the class of an expanded clone; other rows omit it.

abundance: many
j_gene: TRBJ1-1
d_gene: .
v_gene: TRBV2
CDR3aa: CASTLSGNTEAFF
CDR3nt: TGTGCCAGCACTCTCAGTGGGAACACTGAAGCTTTCTTT

abundance: few
j_gene: TRBJ2-7
d_gene: TRBD2
v_gene: TRBV6-1
CDR3aa: CASSEQREVSYEQYF
CDR3nt: TGTGCCAGCAGTGAACAGCGGGAGGTCTCCTACGAGCAGTACTTC

abundance: few
j_gene: TRBJ1-2
d_gene: .
v_gene: TRBV30
CDR3aa: CAWSVVGYNYGYTF
CDR3nt: TGTGCCTGGAGTGTAGTGGGATATAACTATGGCTACACCTTC

abundance: .
j_gene: TRBJ2-7
d_gene: .
v_gene: TRBV27
CDR3aa: CAILSSRTGAYEQYF
CDR3nt: TGTGCCATCCTCTCCTCCCGGACGGGGGCCTACGAGCAGTACTTC

abundance: many
j_gene: TRBJ2-7
d_gene: TRBD1
v_gene: TRBV12-3/TRBV12-4
CDR3aa: CASKRSGTGTYEQYF
CDR3nt: TGTGCCAGCAAGAGGTCCGGGACAGGGACCTACGAGCAGTACTTC

abundance: .
j_gene: TRBJ1-1
d_gene: TRBD1
v_gene: TRBV12-3/TRBV12-4
CDR3aa: CASSLKGARGTEAFF
CDR3nt: TGTGCCAGCAGTTTAAAGGGGGCGCGAGGAACTGAAGCTTTCTTT

abundance: many
j_gene: TRBJ2-7
d_gene: .
v_gene: TRBV25-1
CDR3aa: CASSHAGTGLEQYF
CDR3nt: TGTGCCAGCAGTCACGCGGGCACAGGTTTGGAGCAGTACTTC

abundance: many
j_gene: TRBJ1-5
d_gene: TRBD1
v_gene: TRBV20-1
CDR3aa: CSARDRRTGHNQPQHF
CDR3nt: TGCAGTGCTAGAGATCGCAGGACAGGGCATAATCAGCCCCAGCATTTT

abundance: few
j_gene: TRBJ1-6
d_gene: .
v_gene: TRBV18
CDR3aa: CASSLGGDGSPLHF
CDR3nt: TGTGCCAGCTCACTCGGGGGAGACGGTTCACCCCTCCACTTT

abundance: many
j_gene: TRBJ2-2
d_gene: .
v_gene: TRBV7-2
CDR3aa: CASSLTWTGELFF
CDR3nt: TGTGCCAGCAGCTTAACCTGGACGGGGGAGCTGTTTTTT

abundance: .
j_gene: TRBJ2-1
d_gene: .
v_gene: TRBV15
CDR3aa: CATSPTREGANEQFF
CDR3nt: TGTGCCACCAGTCCGACGAGGGAGGGGGCCAATGAGCAGTTCTTC

abundance: many
j_gene: TRBJ1-5
d_gene: TRBD1
v_gene: TRBV20-1
CDR3aa: CSARPGQGTLSNQPQHF
CDR3nt: TGCAGTGCTAGACCGGGACAGGGAACCTTGAGCAATCAGCCCCAGCATTTT

abundance: .
j_gene: TRBJ2-1
d_gene: TRBD2
v_gene: TRBV7-7
CDR3aa: CASSLVAGAHNEQFF
CDR3nt: TGTGCTAGCAGCTTAGTAGCGGGAGCTCACAATGAGCAGTTCTTC

abundance: many
j_gene: TRBJ1-6
d_gene: TRBD1
v_gene: TRBV6-1
CDR3aa: CASSEGGQAIF
CDR3nt: TGTGCCAGCAGTGAGGGGGGACAGGCGATCTTT

abundance: many
j_gene: TRBJ1-2
d_gene: TRBD1
v_gene: TRBV11-2
CDR3aa: CASSIRQGPGSYGYTF
CDR3nt: TGTGCCAGCAGCATCAGACAGGGGCCAGGGAGCTATGGCTACACCTTC

abundance: .
j_gene: TRBJ1-1
d_gene: .
v_gene: TRBV2
CDR3aa: CASSDYATEAFF
CDR3nt: TGTGCCAGCAGTGACTACGCGACTGAAGCTTTCTTT

abundance: .
j_gene: TRBJ2-1
d_gene: TRBD2
v_gene: TRBV24-1
CDR3aa: CATSVGIAGGNNEQFF
CDR3nt: TGTGCCACCAGTGTAGGAATAGCGGGAGGTAACAATGAGCAGTTCTTC

abundance: few
j_gene: TRBJ2-1
d_gene: TRBD2
v_gene: TRBV20-1
CDR3aa: CSASRIGRLAANNEQFF
CDR3nt: TGCAGTGCTAGTCGAATTGGTCGGCTAGCGGCAAACAATGAGCAGTTCTTC

abundance: .
j_gene: TRBJ2-3
d_gene: .
v_gene: TRBV11-2
CDR3aa: CASSPRGFSTDTQYF
CDR3nt: TGTGCCAGCAGTCCGAGGGGGTTTTCCACAGATACGCAGTATTTT

abundance: many
j_gene: TRBJ2-2
d_gene: .
v_gene: TRBV7-9
CDR3aa: CASSLVHTGELFF
CDR3nt: TGTGCCAGCAGCTTGGTTCACACCGGGGAGCTGTTTTTT

abundance: few
j_gene: TRBJ2-7
d_gene: .
v_gene: TRBV7-3
CDR3aa: CASSPWGRGNSYEQYF
CDR3nt: TGTGCCAGCAGCCCCTGGGGGAGGGGGAACTCCTACGAGCAGTACTTC

abundance: few
j_gene: TRBJ1-2
d_gene: TRBD1
v_gene: TRBV5-5
CDR3aa: CASSPGTGGVNGYTF
CDR3nt: TGTGCCAGCAGCCCGGGGACAGGGGGAGTGAATGGCTACACCTTC

abundance: many
j_gene: TRBJ2-7
d_gene: TRBD2
v_gene: TRBV9
CDR3aa: CASSATGTSGISHEQYF
CDR3nt: TGTGCCAGCAGCGCCACCGGGACTAGCGGGATTTCCCACGAGCAGTACTTC

abundance: .
j_gene: TRBJ2-1
d_gene: TRBD2
v_gene: TRBV2
CDR3aa: CASSGGLAGHEQFF
CDR3nt: TGTGCCAGCAGTGGTGGACTAGCGGGTCATGAGCAGTTCTTC

abundance: many
j_gene: TRBJ2-3
d_gene: TRBD1
v_gene: TRBV9
CDR3aa: CASSLDRTVWDTQYF
CDR3nt: TGTGCCAGCAGCTTGGACAGGACGGTGTGGGATACGCAGTATTTT

abundance: .
j_gene: TRBJ1-1
d_gene: .
v_gene: TRBV5-4
CDR3aa: CASSLYSTSDTGAFF
CDR3nt: TGTGCCAGCAGCTTGTACAGCACTTCCGACACTGGAGCTTTCTTT

abundance: many
j_gene: TRBJ2-3
d_gene: TRBD2
v_gene: TRBV4-2
CDR3aa: CASSRDSGDTQYF
CDR3nt: TGTGCCAGCAGCCGGGATAGCGGGGATACGCAGTATTTT

abundance: many
j_gene: TRBJ2-7
d_gene: TRBD2
v_gene: TRBV7-9
CDR3aa: CASSSSGGTSYEQYF
CDR3nt: TGTGCCAGCAGCTCAAGCGGGGGGACCTCCTACGAGCAGTACTTC